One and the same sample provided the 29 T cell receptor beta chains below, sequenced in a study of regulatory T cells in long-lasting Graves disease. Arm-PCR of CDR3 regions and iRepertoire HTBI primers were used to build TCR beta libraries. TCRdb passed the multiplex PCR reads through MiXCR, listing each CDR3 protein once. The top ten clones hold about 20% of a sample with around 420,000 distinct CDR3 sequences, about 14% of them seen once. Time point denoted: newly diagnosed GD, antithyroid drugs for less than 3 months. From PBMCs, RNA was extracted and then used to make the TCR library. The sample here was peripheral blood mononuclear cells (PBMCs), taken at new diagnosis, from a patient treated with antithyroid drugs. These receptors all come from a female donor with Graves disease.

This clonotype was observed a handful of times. This chain's CDR3 is CAWKRSTSRADYGYTF. CDR3 sequence (DNA): TGTGCCTGGAAAAGGAGCACGTCGCGTGCGGACTATGGCTACACCTTC. The chain employs TRBV30 and TRBJ1-2, with D unclear. The CDR3 covers 16 residues. From germline, CDR1 is GTSNPN and CDR2 SVGIG (reference sequence). Trimming stripped 4 bases from V and 3 bases from J, with 21 bases between.

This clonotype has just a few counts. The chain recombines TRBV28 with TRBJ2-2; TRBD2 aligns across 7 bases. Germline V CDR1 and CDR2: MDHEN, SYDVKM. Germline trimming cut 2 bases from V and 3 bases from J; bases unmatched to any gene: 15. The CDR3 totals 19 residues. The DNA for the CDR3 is TGTGCCAGCAGTTTAATATTAGTTCGGGCTAGCGGCTACACCGGGGAGCTGTTTTTT. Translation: CASSLILVRASGYTGELFF.

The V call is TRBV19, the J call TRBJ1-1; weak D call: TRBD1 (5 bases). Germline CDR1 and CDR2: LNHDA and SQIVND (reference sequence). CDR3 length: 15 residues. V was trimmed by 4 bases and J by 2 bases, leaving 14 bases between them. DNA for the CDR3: TGTGCCAGTAGTACCCGACAGAGCCGAAACACTGAAGCTTTCTTT. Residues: CASSTRQSRNTEAFF.

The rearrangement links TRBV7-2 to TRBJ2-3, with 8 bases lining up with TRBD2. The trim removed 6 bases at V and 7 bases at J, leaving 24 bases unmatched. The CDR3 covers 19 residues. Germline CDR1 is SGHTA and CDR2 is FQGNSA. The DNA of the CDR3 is TGTGCCAGCAGACCCCTAGCGGGCCTGGTCTGGGGGGGTGGCTATACGCAGTATTTT. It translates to CASRPLAGLVWGGGYTQYF.

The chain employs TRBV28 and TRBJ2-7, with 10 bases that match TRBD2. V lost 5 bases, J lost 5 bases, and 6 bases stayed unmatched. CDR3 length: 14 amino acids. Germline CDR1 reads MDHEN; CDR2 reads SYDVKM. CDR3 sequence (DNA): TGTGCCAGCAGTACTAGCGGGGTCCACGACGAGCAGTACTTC. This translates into CASSTSGVHDEQYF.

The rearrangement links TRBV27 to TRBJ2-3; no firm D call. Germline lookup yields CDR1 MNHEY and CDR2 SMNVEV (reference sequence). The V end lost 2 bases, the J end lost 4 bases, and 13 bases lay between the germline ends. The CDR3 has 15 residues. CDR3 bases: TGTGCCAGCAGTTTAGGCTTCCGTTCCCCAGATACGCAGTATTTT. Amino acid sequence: CASSLGFRSPDTQYF.

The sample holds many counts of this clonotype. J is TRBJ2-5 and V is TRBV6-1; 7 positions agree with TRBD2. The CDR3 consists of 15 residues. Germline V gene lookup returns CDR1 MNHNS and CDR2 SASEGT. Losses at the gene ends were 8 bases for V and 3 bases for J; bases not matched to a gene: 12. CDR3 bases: TGTGCCAGCCGCTGGGTGCGGGAGCCGAAAGAGACCCAGTACTTC. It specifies CASRWVREPKETQYF.

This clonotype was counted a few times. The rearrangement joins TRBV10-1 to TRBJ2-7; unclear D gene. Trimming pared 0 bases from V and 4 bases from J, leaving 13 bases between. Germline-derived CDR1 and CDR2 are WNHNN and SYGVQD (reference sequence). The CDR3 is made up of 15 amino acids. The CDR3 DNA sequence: TGCGCCAGCAGTGAGTCGGGTGGCGAGTCATACGAGCAGTACTTC. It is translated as CASSESGGESYEQYF.

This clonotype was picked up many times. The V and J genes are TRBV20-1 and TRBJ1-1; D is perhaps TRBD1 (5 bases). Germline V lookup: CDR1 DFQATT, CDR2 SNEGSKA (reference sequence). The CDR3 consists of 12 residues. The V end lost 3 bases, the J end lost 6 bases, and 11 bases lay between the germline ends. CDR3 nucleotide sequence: TGCAGTGCTAGGGGGGGGGGGGCTGAAGCTTTCTTT. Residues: CSARGGGAEAFF.

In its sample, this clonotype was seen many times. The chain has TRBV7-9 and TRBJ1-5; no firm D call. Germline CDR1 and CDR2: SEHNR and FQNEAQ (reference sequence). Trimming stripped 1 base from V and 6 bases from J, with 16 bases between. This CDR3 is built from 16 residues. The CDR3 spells CASSLEGTVGGQPQHF. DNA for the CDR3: TGTGCCAGCAGCTTAGAGGGCACAGTAGGTGGTCAGCCCCAGCATTTT. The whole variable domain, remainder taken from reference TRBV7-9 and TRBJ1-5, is DTGVSQNPRHKITKRGQNVTFRCDPISEHNRLYWYRQTLGQGPEFLTYFQNEAQLEKSRLLSDRFSAERPKGSFSTLEIQRTEQGDSAMYLCASSLEGTVGGQPQHFGDGTRLSIL.

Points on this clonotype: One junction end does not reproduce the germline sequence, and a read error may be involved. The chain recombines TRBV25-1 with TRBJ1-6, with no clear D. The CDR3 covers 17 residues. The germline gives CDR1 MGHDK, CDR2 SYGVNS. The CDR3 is CASSVLRTEELNSLLHF. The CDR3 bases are TGTGCCAGCAGTGTTTTAAGGACCGAAGAACTAAATTCACTCCTCCACTTT.

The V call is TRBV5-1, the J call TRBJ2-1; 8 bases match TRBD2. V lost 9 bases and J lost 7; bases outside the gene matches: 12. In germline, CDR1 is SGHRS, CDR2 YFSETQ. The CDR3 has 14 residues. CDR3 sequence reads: CATHGGARGNEQFF. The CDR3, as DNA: TGCGCCACCCACGGGGGGGCTAGAGGTAATGAGCAGTTCTTC.

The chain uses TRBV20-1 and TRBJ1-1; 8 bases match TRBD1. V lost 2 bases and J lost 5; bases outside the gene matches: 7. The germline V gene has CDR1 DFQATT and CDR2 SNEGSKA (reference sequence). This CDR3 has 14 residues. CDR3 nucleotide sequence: TGCAGTGCTAGACCAGGGGGCTCGGGAACTGAAGCTTTCTTT. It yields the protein CSARPGGSGTEAFF.

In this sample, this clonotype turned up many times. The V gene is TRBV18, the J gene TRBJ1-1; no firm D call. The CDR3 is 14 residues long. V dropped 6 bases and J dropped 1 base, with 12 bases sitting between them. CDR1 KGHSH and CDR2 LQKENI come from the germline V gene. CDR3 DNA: TGTGCCAGCTCCCCAAACGACGGGAACACTGAAGCTTTCTTT. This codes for CASSPNDGNTEAFF.

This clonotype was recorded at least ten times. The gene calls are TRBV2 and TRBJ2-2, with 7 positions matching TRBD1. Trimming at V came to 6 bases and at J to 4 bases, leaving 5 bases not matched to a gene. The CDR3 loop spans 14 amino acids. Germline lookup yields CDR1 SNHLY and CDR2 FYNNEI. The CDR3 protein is CASRGQLLTGELFF. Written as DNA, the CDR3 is TGTGCCAGCAGGGGACAGCTACTCACCGGGGAGCTGTTTTTT.

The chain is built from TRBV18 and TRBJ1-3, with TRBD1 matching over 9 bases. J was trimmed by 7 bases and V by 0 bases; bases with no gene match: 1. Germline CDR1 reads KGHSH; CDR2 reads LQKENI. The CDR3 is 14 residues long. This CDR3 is CASSPPGQGNTIYF. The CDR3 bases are TGTGCCAGCTCACCACCGGGACAGGGCAACACCATATATTTT. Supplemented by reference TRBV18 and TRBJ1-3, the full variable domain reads NAGVMQNPRHLVRRRGQEARLRCSPMKGHSHVYWYRQLPEEGLKFMVYLQKENIIDESGMPKERFSAEFPKEGPSILRIQQVVRGDSAAYFCASSPPGQGNTIYFGEGSWLTVV.

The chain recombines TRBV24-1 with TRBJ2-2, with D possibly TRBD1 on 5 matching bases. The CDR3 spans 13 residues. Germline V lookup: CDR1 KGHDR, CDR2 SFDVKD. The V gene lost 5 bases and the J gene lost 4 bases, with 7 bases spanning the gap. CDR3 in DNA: TGTGCCACCAGTGCGCAGGGCACCGGGGAGCTGTTTTTT. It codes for CATSAQGTGELFF.

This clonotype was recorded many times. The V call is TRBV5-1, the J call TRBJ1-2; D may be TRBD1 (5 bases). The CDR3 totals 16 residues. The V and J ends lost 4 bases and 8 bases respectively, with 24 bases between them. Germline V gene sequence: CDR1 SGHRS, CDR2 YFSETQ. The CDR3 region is CASSPPAGTALEGYTF. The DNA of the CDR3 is TGCGCCAGCAGCCCCCCGGCGGGGACCGCTTTGGAGGGCTACACCTTC.

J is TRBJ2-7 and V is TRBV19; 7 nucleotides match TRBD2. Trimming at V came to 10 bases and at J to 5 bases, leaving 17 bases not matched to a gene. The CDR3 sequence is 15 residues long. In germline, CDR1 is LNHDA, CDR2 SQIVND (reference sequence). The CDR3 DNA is TGTGCCAATAGAAGAGGAACGGGACTACATAACGAGCAGTACTTC. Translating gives CANRRGTGLHNEQYF.

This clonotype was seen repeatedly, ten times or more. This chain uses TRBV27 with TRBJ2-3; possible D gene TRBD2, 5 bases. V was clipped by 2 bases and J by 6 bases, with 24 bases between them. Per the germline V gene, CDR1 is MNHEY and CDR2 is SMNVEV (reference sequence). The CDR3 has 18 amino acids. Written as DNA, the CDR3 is TGTGCCAGCAGTTTAATATCCCCCGGCACGCAACGAGGGGATACGCAGTATTTT. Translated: CASSLISPGTQRGDTQYF.

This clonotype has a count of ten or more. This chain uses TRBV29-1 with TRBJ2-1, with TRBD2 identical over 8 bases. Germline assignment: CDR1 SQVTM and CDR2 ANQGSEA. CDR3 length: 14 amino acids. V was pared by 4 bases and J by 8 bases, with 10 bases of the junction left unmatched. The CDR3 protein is CSVGSGLATHEQFF. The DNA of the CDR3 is TGCAGCGTTGGGTCCGGACTAGCTACCCATGAGCAGTTCTTC.

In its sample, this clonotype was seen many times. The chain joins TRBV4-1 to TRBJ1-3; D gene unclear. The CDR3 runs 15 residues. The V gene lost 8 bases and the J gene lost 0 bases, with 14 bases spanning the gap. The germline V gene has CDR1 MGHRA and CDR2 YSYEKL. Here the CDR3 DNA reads TGCGCCAGCGGTGACGGCCGCTACTCTGGAAACACCATATATTTT. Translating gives CASGDGRYSGNTIYF.

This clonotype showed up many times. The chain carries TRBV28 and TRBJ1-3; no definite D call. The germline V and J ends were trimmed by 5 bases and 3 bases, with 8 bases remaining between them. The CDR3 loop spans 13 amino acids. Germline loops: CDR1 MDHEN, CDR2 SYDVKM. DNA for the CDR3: TGTGCCAGCAGTCAACCGGATGGAAACACCATATATTTT. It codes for CASSQPDGNTIYF. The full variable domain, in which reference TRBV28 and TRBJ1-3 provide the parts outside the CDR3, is DVKVTQSSRYLVKRTGEKVFLECVQDMDHENMFWYRQDPGLGLRLIYFSYDVKMKEKGDIPEGYSVSREKKERFSLILESASTNQTSMYLCASSQPDGNTIYFGEGSWLTVV.

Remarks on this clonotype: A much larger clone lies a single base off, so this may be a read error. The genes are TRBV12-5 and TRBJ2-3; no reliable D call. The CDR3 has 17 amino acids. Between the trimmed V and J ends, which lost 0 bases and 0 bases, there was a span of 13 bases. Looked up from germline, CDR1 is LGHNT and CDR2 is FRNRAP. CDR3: CASGLVLGIHSTDTQYF. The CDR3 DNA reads TGTGCTAGTGGTTTGGTACTTGGGATCCATAGCACAGATACGCAGTATTTT. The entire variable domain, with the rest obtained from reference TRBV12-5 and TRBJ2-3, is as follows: DARVTQTPRHKVTEMGQEVTMRCQPILGHNTVFWYRQTMMQGLELLAYFRNRAPLDDSGMPKDRFSAEMPDATLATLKIQPSEPRDSAVYFCASGLVLGIHSTDTQYFGPGTRLTVL.

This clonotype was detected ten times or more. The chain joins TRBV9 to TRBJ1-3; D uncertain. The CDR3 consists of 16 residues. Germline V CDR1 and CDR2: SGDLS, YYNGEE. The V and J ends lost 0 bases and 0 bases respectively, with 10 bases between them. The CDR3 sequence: CASSVAELPSGNTIYF. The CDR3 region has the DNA TGTGCCAGCAGCGTAGCTGAGCTACCCTCTGGAAACACCATATATTTT.

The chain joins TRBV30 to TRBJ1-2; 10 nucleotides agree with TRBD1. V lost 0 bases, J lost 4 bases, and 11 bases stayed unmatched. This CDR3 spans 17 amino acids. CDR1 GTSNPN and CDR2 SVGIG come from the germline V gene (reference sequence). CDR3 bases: TGTGCCTGGAGTGTACGGTCGGGACAGGGGTGGATCTATGGCTACACCTTC. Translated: CAWSVRSGQGWIYGYTF.

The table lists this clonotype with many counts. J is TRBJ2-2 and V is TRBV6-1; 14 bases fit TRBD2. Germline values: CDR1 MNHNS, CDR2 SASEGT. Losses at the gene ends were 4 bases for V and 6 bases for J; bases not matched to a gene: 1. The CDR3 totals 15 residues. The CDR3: CASSGTSGRSGELFF. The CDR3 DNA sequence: TGTGCCAGCAGTGGGACTAGCGGGAGGTCCGGGGAGCTGTTTTTT.

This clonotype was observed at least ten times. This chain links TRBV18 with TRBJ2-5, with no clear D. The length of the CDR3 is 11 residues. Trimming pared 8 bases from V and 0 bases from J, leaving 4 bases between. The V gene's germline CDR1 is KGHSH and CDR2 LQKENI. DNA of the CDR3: TGTGCCAGCAGCGACCAAGAGACCCAGTACTTC. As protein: CASSDQETQYF.

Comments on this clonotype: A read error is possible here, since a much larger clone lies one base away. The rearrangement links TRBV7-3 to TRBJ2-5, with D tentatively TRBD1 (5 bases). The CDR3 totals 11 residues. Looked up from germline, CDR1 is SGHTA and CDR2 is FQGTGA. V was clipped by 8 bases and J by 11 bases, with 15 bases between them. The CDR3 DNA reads TGTGCCAGCGGGGCCCACAATGAGCAGTACTTC. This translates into CASGAHNEQYF. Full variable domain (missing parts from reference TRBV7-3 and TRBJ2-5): GAGVSQTPSNKVTEKGKYVELRCDPISGHTALYWYRQSLGQGPEFLIYFQGTGAADDSGLPNDRFFAVRPEGSVSTLKIQRTERGDSAVYLCASGAHNEQYFGPGTRLLVL.